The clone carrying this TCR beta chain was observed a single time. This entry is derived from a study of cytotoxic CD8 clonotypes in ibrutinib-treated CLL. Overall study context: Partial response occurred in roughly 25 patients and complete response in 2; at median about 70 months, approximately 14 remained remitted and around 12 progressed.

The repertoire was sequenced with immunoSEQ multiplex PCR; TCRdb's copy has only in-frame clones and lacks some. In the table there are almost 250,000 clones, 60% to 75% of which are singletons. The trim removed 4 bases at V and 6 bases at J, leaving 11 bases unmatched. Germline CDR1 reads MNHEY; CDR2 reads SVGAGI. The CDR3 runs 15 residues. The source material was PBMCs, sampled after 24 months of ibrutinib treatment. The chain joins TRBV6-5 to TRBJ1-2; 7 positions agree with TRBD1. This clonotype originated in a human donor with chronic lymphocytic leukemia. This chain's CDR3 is CASSFSRQGQNGYTF. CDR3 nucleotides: TGTGCCAGCAGTTTCAGTAGACAGGGACAAAATGGCTACACCTTC.